A single sample gave rise to the 32 T cell receptor beta chains below, sequenced in a study of T-cell memory formation after mild COVID-19. TCRdb analysed the 5' RACE reads with MiXCR anew, one entry per CDR3 protein. The data contain approximately 40,000 distinct CDR3 sequences, about an eighth of them singletons. The sample taken for sequencing was PBMCs or a T cell subset sorted from them (not recorded which). Receptors originate from a man between 18 and 29 years old who had mild COVID-19 (a few samples of this study predate the infection). Cell type and time point are not known.

This clonotype was observed many times. The DNA for the CDR3 is TGTGCCAGCAGTCTCAATACAGGGCCCCTAGGTGGTGAAGCTTTCTTT. It translates to CASSLNTGPLGGEAFF. This rearrangement joins TRBV12-3 or TRBV12-4 to TRBJ1-1, with a tentative D call TRBD1 (6 bases). Trimming shortened V by 5 bases and J by 7 bases, and 23 bases separated the two germline ends. The CDR3 extends over 16 amino acids.

This clonotype has a count of ten or more. This chain connects TRBV14 to TRBJ2-3; D uncertain. V shed 4 bases and J shed 2 bases, with 13 bases lying between them. The length of the CDR3 is 15 residues. Germline V lookup: CDR1 SGHDN, CDR2 FVKESK. The CDR3 reads CASSRLGSNTDTQYF. The CDR3 DNA reads as TGTGCCAGCAGCCGGTTAGGTTCTAACACAGATACGCAGTATTTT.

This clonotype was observed at least ten times. J is TRBJ1-1 and V is TRBV2; no clear D. The CDR3 is 17 residues long. Germline loops: CDR1 SNHLY, CDR2 FYNNEI. The V gene lost 3 bases and the J gene lost 0 bases, with 17 bases spanning the gap. The CDR3 region is CASSEVWEEPMNTEAFF. CDR3 sequence (DNA): TGTGCCAGCAGTGAGGTCTGGGAGGAACCGATGAACACTGAAGCTTTCTTT.

The table lists this clonotype with many counts. The chain recombines TRBV11-3 with TRBJ2-5, with D uncertain. This CDR3 spans 13 amino acids. Trimming took off 1 base at V and 2 bases at J, with 5 bases between the two ends. CDR1 is SGHNT and CDR2 is YENEEA in the germline V gene. The CDR3 DNA sequence: TGTGCCAGCAGCTTAGCCGATCAAGAGACCCAGTACTTC. This sequence encodes CASSLADQETQYF.

A few counts support this clonotype. This chain uses TRBV21-1 with TRBJ2-3. TRBV21-1 is marked as a pseudogene. The CDR3 contains 16 residues. CDR3 DNA sequence: TGTGCCAGCAGCAGTTTGATAATCCACAACACAGATACGCAGTATTTT. This gives the protein CASSSLIIHNTDTQYF.

This clonotype was recorded only once. This rearrangement joins TRBV7-9 to TRBJ2-7; 7 bases map to TRBD2. The CDR3 is 16 residues long. Unmatched junction bases numbered 9, after V lost 2 bases and J lost 2 bases. Germline values: CDR1 SEHNR, CDR2 FQNEAQ (reference sequence). The CDR3: CASSLPPSGNAYEQYF. The CDR3, as DNA: TGTGCCAGCAGCTTACCCCCTAGCGGAAATGCCTACGAGCAGTACTTC. The full variable domain, its missing parts supplied by reference TRBV7-9 and TRBJ2-7, is DTGVSQNPRHKITKRGQNVTFRCDPISEHNRLYWYRQTLGQGPEFLTYFQNEAQLEKSRLLSDRFSAERPKGSFSTLEIQRTEQGDSAMYLCASSLPPSGNAYEQYFGPGTRLTVT.

The table lists this clonotype with many counts. The V and J genes are TRBV24-1 and TRBJ2-3; 8 nucleotides agree with TRBD1. CDR3 length equals 15 residues. Per germline, CDR1 KGHDR and CDR2 SFDVKD. V lost 3 bases and J lost 8; bases outside the gene matches: 9. The CDR3 DNA sequence: TGTGCCACCAGTGATCCAGGACAGGGTTGGGGTACGCAGTATTTT. Its translation is CATSDPGQGWGTQYF.

In DNA form, the CDR3 reads TGTGCCAGCAGTCTGTGGGTGGCGGGGGGCGACTCAGATACGCAGTATTTT. Protein sequence: CASSLWVAGGDSDTQYF. The J gene is TRBJ2-3, the V gene TRBV6-4; 8 positions agree with TRBD2. The CDR3 extends over 17 amino acids. V shed 5 bases, J shed 4 bases, and the junction held 14 bases outside the gene matches. The germline V gene has CDR1 MRHNA and CDR2 SNTAGT.

This clonotype was counted at least ten times. The chain has TRBV12-3 or TRBV12-4 and TRBJ1-5, with TRBD1 identical over 11 bases. J lost 6 bases, V lost 8 bases, and 15 bases had no gene match. There are 17 residues in the CDR3. The CDR3 DNA follows: TGTGCCAGCGCCGCCGGACAGGGGGCGAAGTCAGGTCAGCCCCAGCATTTT. As protein: CASAAGQGAKSGQPQHF.

This clonotype was observed many times. This chain joins TRBV7-6 and TRBJ1-3; 7 nucleotides match TRBD1. The germline V gene has CDR1 SGHVS and CDR2 FNYEAQ. CDR3 length equals 16 residues. After removal of 1 base from V and 0 bases from J, the junction contained 3 bases not matched to a gene. Here the CDR3 reads CASSLGSGGSGNTIYF. The CDR3 DNA reads as TGTGCCAGCAGCTTAGGGTCAGGGGGCTCTGGAAACACCATATATTTT. Drawing the rest from reference TRBV7-6 and TRBJ1-3, the complete variable domain is GAGVSQSPRYKVTKRGQDVALRCDPISGHVSLYWYRQALGQGPEFLTYFNYEAQQDKSGLPNDRFSAERPEGSISTLTIQRTEQRDSAMYRCASSLGSGGSGNTIYFGEGSWLTVV.

The table lists this clonotype with many counts. The genes are TRBV24-1 and TRBJ2-2; 8 nucleotides align to TRBD2. This CDR3 is built from 17 residues. The germline CDR1 and CDR2 sequences are KGHDR and SFDVKD. J lost 3 bases, V lost 5 bases, and 10 bases had no gene match. The chain's CDR3 is CATSVFGGGLDTGELFF. In DNA, the CDR3 is TGTGCCACCAGTGTTTTCGGGGGGGGCCTTGACACCGGGGAGCTGTTTTTT.

This clonotype was counted many times. This chain links TRBV7-8 with TRBJ2-3; the match to TRBD2 covers 8 bases. The CDR3 spans 14 residues. Germline V CDR1 and CDR2: SGHVS, FQNEAQ. The V gene end was trimmed by 4 bases and the J gene end by 2 bases; junction bases not matched to a gene: 2. As DNA, the CDR3 is TGTGCCAGCAGCTGGCGGGGGGTCACAGATACGCAGTATTTT. Amino acids: CASSWRGVTDTQYF. Together with reference TRBV7-8 and TRBJ2-3, the CDR3 gives the full variable domain: GAGVSQSPRYKVAKRGQDVALRCDPISGHVSLFWYQQALGQGPEFLTYFQNEAQLDKSGLPSDRFFAERPEGSVSTLKIQRTQQEDSAVYLCASSWRGVTDTQYFGPGTRLTVL.

This clonotype was recorded at least ten times. The chain couples TRBV27 to TRBJ2-2, with D unclear. V dropped 9 bases and J dropped 3 bases, with 11 bases sitting between them. The length of the CDR3 is 13 residues. Germline CDR1 and CDR2: MNHEY and SMNVEV (reference sequence). CDR3 bases: TGTGCCAGTCATCGGCTCCACACCGGGGAGCTGTTTTTT. Residues: CASHRLHTGELFF.

This clonotype has a count of ten or more. The chain employs TRBV7-3 and TRBJ2-1, with 8 positions matching TRBD1. Looked up from germline, CDR1 is SGHTA and CDR2 is FQGTGA. V gave up 5 bases and J gave up 6 bases; unmatched junction bases: 9. The CDR3 totals 15 residues. The CDR3 DNA reads as TGTGCCAGCAGCACCCGGACAGGGAAATTCAATGAGCAGTTCTTC. This translates into CASSTRTGKFNEQFF. Drawing the rest from reference TRBV7-3 and TRBJ2-1, the complete variable domain is GAGVSQTPSNKVTEKGKYVELRCDPISGHTALYWYRQSLGQGPEFLIYFQGTGAADDSGLPNDRFFAVRPEGSVSTLKIQRTERGDSAVYLCASSTRTGKFNEQFFGPGTRLTVL.

This clonotype appeared a single time. This rearrangement joins TRBV20-1 to TRBJ2-7; D uncertain. CDR1 and CDR2 from the germline V gene are DFQATT and SNEGSKA (reference sequence). Trimming stripped 3 bases from V and 3 bases from J, with 12 bases between. The CDR3 totals 13 residues. CDR3 sequence reads: CSARRGESYEQYF. The CDR3 bases are TGCAGTGCTAGGCGAGGCGAAAGCTACGAGCAGTACTTC.

The CDR3 protein is CASSPGGKNEQFF. The DNA for the CDR3 is TGTGCCAGCAGCCCCGGGGGGAAGAATGAGCAGTTCTTC. J is TRBJ2-1 and V is TRBV11-2; TRBD2 aligns across 7 bases. Losses at the gene ends were 5 bases for V and 7 bases for J; bases not matched to a gene: 5. Germline lookup yields CDR1 SGHAT and CDR2 FQNNGV. CDR3 length equals 13 residues.

This clonotype has a count of ten or more. This chain joins TRBV19 and TRBJ1-1; D might be TRBD1 (5 bases). Deletions cut 3 bases from V and 0 bases from J, with 11 bases between. The germline V gene has CDR1 LNHDA and CDR2 SQIVND (reference sequence). CDR3 size: 15 residues. The CDR3 DNA sequence: TGTGCCAGTAGTATCGGGGGAACAGTGAACACTGAAGCTTTCTTT. Its protein is CASSIGGTVNTEAFF.

Comment on this clonotype: A clone one base away is much larger, so this may be a read error. V gene TRBV20-1 combines with J gene TRBJ2-1, with 12 bases that match TRBD2. This CDR3 spans 15 amino acids. Germline V gene data show CDR1 as DFQATT and CDR2 as SNEGSKA (reference sequence). CDR3 sequence (DNA): TGCAGTGCTAGAAGACTAGCGGGGGAGGGGTATGATCAGTTCTTC. It yields the protein CSARRLAGEGYDQFF.

This clonotype has at least ten counts. V usage is TRBV19 and J usage is TRBJ2-3; the D gene is possibly TRBD1 (5 bases). Trimming pared 3 bases from V and 2 bases from J, leaving 6 bases between. The CDR3 extends over 13 amino acids. Germline V CDR1 and CDR2: LNHDA, SQIVND (reference sequence). CDR3 coding DNA: TGTGCCAGTAGTATGGACAACACAGATACGCAGTATTTT. Protein: CASSMDNTDTQYF.

In its sample, this clonotype was seen many times. The chain has TRBV5-1 and TRBJ2-3; no definite D call. Germline lookup yields CDR1 SGHRS and CDR2 YFSETQ. The CDR3 runs to 16 residues. V lost 2 bases and J lost 0, with 13 bases in between. In nucleotides, the CDR3 is TGCGCCAGCAGCTTTTGGCTTCCACCTAGCACAGATACGCAGTATTTT. Amino acid sequence: CASSFWLPPSTDTQYF. Looking up the rest from reference TRBV5-1 and TRBJ2-3 gives the full variable domain: KAGVTQTPRYLIKTRGQQVTLSCSPISGHRSVSWYQQTPGQGLQFLFEYFSETQRNKGNFPGRFSGRQFSNSRSEMNVSTLELGDSALYLCASSFWLPPSTDTQYFGPGTRLTVL.

This clonotype was picked up many times. This chain connects TRBV5-1 to TRBJ1-1; D is undetermined. V was cut by 4 bases and J by 1 base, with 8 bases left in between. Looked up from germline, CDR1 is SGHRS and CDR2 is YFSETQ. The CDR3 length is 13 residues. DNA for the CDR3: TGCGCCAGCAGCCCTGAACCGAACACTGAAGCTTTCTTT. Amino acid sequence: CASSPEPNTEAFF.

This clonotype was detected ten times or more. The gene calls are TRBV25-1 and TRBJ2-1; D is perhaps TRBD2 (6 bases). In germline, CDR1 is MGHDK, CDR2 SYGVNS. The CDR3 extends over 15 amino acids. Trimming shortened V by 1 base and J by 5 bases, and 12 bases separated the two germline ends. The CDR3 spells CASSEFRGRNNEQFF. CDR3 nucleotides: TGTGCCAGCAGTGAATTCCGGGGGAGAAACAATGAGCAGTTCTTC.

This clonotype was counted ten times or more. The chain recombines TRBV7-2 with TRBJ1-1; a weak D match, TRBD1 (6 bases). V lost 3 bases and J lost 4, with 12 bases in between. CDR3 length: 14 amino acids. Germline V gene lookup returns CDR1 SGHTA and CDR2 FQGNSA. This chain's CDR3 is CASSFRGGGTEAFF. The CDR3 nucleotides read TGTGCCAGCAGCTTTAGGGGAGGGGGCACTGAAGCTTTCTTT.

This clonotype was found many times. This chain uses TRBV25-1 with TRBJ1-1, with 7 bases lining up with TRBD1. J was trimmed by 2 bases and V by 6 bases; bases with no gene match: 3. CDR1 and CDR2 from the germline V gene are MGHDK and SYGVNS. This CDR3 has 13 residues. This chain's CDR3 is CASRGQINTEAFF. In DNA, the CDR3 is TGTGCCAGCAGGGGACAGATTAACACTGAAGCTTTCTTT.

This clonotype showed up many times. The chain joins TRBV7-2 to TRBJ1-6; D gene uncertain. This CDR3 comprises 16 residues. V was cut by 1 base and J by 9 bases, with 16 bases left in between. Germline V gene data show CDR1 as SGHTA and CDR2 as FQGNSA. CDR3 DNA: TGTGCCAGCAGCTTAGGGGGTCGTGCGAGTATTTCACCCCTCCACTTT. It yields the protein CASSLGGRASISPLHF.

This clonotype occurred many times. The V and J genes are TRBV7-2 and TRBJ1-6, with D hard to call. The CDR3 covers 15 residues. The germline V gene has CDR1 SGHTA and CDR2 FQGNSA. V lost 6 bases and J 1 base, leaving 10 bases between the germline ends. For the CDR3, the DNA is TGTGCCAGCAGGGCTCTGGGTTCCTATAATTCACCCCTCCACTTT. Protein: CASRALGSYNSPLHF.

In this sample, this clonotype turned up a few times. V is TRBV6-6 and J is TRBJ1-6; D unresolved. V was trimmed by 11 bases and J by 11 bases, leaving 10 bases between them. The CDR3 extends over 10 amino acids. Germline V lookup: CDR1 MNHNY, CDR2 SVGAGI (reference sequence). CDR3 coding DNA: TGTGCCGCCGGGTTTCCACCCCTCCACTTT. Amino acids: CAAGFPPLHF.

Many counts were recorded for this clonotype. The V gene is TRBV5-1, the J gene TRBJ2-7, with 9 bases that match TRBD1. V gave up 6 bases and J gave up 4 bases; unmatched junction bases: 17. Germline CDR1 reads SGHRS; CDR2 reads YFSETQ. This CDR3 comprises 17 residues. CDR3 loop: CASTPTLLDRGFYEQYF. Written as DNA, the CDR3 is TGCGCCAGCACCCCTACTCTCCTGGACAGGGGATTTTACGAGCAGTACTTC.

This clonotype was detected ten times or more. The chain joins TRBV5-5 to TRBJ2-3, with 11 nucleotides matching TRBD1. The CDR3 contains 16 residues. Trimming removed 4 bases from V and 3 bases from J; junction bases left unmatched: 7. The germline V gene encodes CDR1 SGHKS and CDR2 YYEKEE (reference sequence). The CDR3 DNA reads as TGTGCCAGCAGCGGGGAGGGGACAGGGGGGACAGATACGCAGTATTTT. Amino acid sequence: CASSGEGTGGTDTQYF.

This clonotype appeared many times. V is TRBV4-2 and J is TRBJ1-2; 9 bases match TRBD1. J was trimmed by 3 bases and V by 4 bases; bases with no gene match: 15. Per germline, CDR1 LGHNA and CDR2 YNFKEQ. The CDR3 has 18 residues. CDR3 coding DNA: TGTGCCAGCAGCCTCGTCGGAGGGGACAGGGAGGGCTACTATGGCTACACCTTC. It encodes CASSLVGGDREGYYGYTF.

This clonotype was found many times. The chain recombines TRBV9 with TRBJ2-7, with 7 positions matching TRBD2. CDR3 size: 14 residues. After removal of 4 bases from V and 0 bases from J, the junction contained 4 bases not matched to a gene. The germline V gene has CDR1 SGDLS and CDR2 YYNGEE. The CDR3 DNA sequence: TGTGCCAGCAGCTCGCGGGGGTTCTCCTACGAGCAGTACTTC. Protein product: CASSSRGFSYEQYF.

In its sample, this clonotype was seen a few times. CDR3 nucleotides: TGTGCCAGCGGGAATATGGGACAGGGCAGCACTGAAGCTTTCTTT. Protein sequence: CASGNMGQGSTEAFF. This chain joins TRBV4-2 and TRBJ1-1; 9 bases align to TRBD1. V lost 8 bases, J lost 4 bases, and 11 bases stayed unmatched. Germline-derived CDR1 and CDR2 are LGHNA and YNFKEQ. CDR3 length: 15 residues.